This TCR beta chain was profiled in a study of T cell responses to AZD1222 COVID-19 vaccine. General study points: The span of vaccine-associated CD4 TCRs extended across spike, with dominance at 160-218 and 743-854.

Sequenced by immunoSEQ multiplex PCR; TCRdb stores in-frame clones only, minus some. This table holds 100,000 to 150,000 clones, over 75% found once. CDR1 SGHAT and CDR2 FQNNGV come from the germline V gene. V was pared by 3 bases and J by 2 bases, with 8 bases between. This CDR3 has 14 amino acids. Regarding this clone: Its matching antigen is unknown.

This receptor was identified in an adult in good health. The chain is built from TRBV11-2 and TRBJ2-1; no clear D. The input for sequencing was peripheral blood, taken on day 0 of AZD1222 vaccination. DNA for the CDR3: TGTGCCAGCAGCTTTGTGACGGCCTACAATGAGCAGTTCTTC. It translates to CASSFVTAYNEQFF.